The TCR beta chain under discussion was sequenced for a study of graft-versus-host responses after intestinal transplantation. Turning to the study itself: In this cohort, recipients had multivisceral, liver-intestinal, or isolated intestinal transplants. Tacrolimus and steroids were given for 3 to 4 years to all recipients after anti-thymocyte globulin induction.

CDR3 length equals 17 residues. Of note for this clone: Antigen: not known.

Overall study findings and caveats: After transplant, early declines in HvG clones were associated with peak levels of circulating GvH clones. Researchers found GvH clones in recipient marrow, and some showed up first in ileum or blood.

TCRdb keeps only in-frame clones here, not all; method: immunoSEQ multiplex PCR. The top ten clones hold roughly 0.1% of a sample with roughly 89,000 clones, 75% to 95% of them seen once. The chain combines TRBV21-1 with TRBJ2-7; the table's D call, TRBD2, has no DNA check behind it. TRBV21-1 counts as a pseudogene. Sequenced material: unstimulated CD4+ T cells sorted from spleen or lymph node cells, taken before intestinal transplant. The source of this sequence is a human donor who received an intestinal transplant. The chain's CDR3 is CASSTAPLGGGSYEQYF. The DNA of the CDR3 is TGTGCCAGCAGCACCGCCCCCTTAGGGGGAGGGTCCTACGAGCAGTACTTC.